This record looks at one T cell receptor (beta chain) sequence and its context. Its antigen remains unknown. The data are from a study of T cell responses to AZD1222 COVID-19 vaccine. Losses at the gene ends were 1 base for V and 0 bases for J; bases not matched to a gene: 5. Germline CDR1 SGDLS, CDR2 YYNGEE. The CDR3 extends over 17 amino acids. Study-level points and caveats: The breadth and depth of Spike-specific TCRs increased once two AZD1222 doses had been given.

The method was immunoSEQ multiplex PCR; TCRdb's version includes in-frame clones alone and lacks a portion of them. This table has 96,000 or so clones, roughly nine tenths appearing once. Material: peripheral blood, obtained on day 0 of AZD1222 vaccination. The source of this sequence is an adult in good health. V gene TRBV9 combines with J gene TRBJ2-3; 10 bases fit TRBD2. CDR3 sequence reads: CASSVSGGEESTDTQYF. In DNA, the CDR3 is TGTGCCAGCAGCGTAAGCGGGGGGGAGGAGAGCACAGATACGCAGTATTTT.